This T cell receptor (beta chain) was obtained from a study of tissue T cells after allogeneic stem cell transplantation. Findings of the study overall: TCR repertoires tracked anatomic similarity, regardless of disease or transplant status.

Losses at the gene ends were 6 bases for V and 2 bases for J; bases not matched to a gene: 1. The germline gives CDR1 SNHLY, CDR2 FYNGKV (reference sequence). The CDR3 contains 15 residues. Measured with immunoSEQ multiplex PCR; TCRdb has only the in-frame clones, and not every one. The sample yields around 1,800 clones, roughly three fifths seen once. Described time point: mouse harvest day 7 after allogeneic transplant. Mouse grafts combined 10^7 T-cell-depleted bone marrow cells with 10^6 splenic CD5+ T cells. Remarks on this clone: Its specificity is not known. All gene names here are mouse names. The read ends 1 residue shy of where the CDR3 ends; the end is completed using the germline J gene.

This chain uses TRBV3 with TRBJ2-2, with 12 nucleotides matching TRBD2. Sequenced material: liver tissue. The TCR comes from a female BALB/c mouse given C57BL/6 T cells with graft-versus-host disease after an allogeneic hematopoietic cell transplant. CDR3: CASRGTGGNTGQLYF. The part of the CDR3 DNA that was read is TGTGCCAGCAGGGGGACTGGGGGGAACACCGGGCAGCTCTAC.